This T cell receptor (beta chain) was profiled in a study of blood T cell repertoires in COVID-19. Sequencing used immunoSEQ multiplex PCR; TCRdb keeps in-frame clones, though not all of them. The sample records about 64,000 clones, about 66% being singletons. The CDR3 loop spans 12 amino acids. Trimming at V came to 7 bases and at J to 9 bases, leaving 7 bases not matched to a gene. In germline, CDR1 is SGHRS, CDR2 YFSETQ. The receptor was derived from a woman aged 55-70 years who had been exposed to COVID-19. Specimen: PBMCs or T cells enriched from blood (not recorded which). The chain is built from TRBV5-1 and TRBJ1-1; 9 nucleotides line up with TRBD1. CDR3 residues: CASSSQGAQAFF. The CDR3 DNA follows: TGCGCCAGCTCTTCACAGGGGGCGCAAGCTTTCTTT.